Below are 14 T cell receptor beta chains sequenced from a single sample in a study of blood T cells in healthy people across ages. A sample-barcoded 5' primer and a J-beta primer mix were used in a second PCR of about 7 to 12 cycles. TCRdb re-called the 5' RACE reads through MiXCR, storing one row per CDR3 protein. Among 850,000 to 1,000,000 distinct CDR3 sequences listed, roughly 43% were seen once. The sequencing input was blood. These receptor sequences come from a young man in good health.

The rearrangement uses TRBV28 and TRBJ1-1; possibly TRBD1 for D (5 bases). V was cut by 7 bases and J by 2 bases, with 14 bases left in between. The CDR3 covers 14 residues. From germline, CDR1 is MDHEN and CDR2 SYDVKM. The CDR3 here is CASTRRGTNTEAFF. In DNA, the CDR3 is TGTGCCAGCACCCGTCGTGGGACCAACACTGAAGCTTTCTTT.

The chain recombines TRBV20-1 with TRBJ1-1; D gene unclear. Trimming removed 3 bases at V and 2 bases at J, with 10 bases between. There are 13 residues in the CDR3. The germline V gene has CDR1 DFQATT and CDR2 SNEGSKA (reference sequence). CDR3 protein: CSASPSENTEAFF. The CDR3, as DNA: TGCAGTGCTAGCCCCTCAGAAAACACTGAAGCTTTCTTT.

The chain combines TRBV20-1 with TRBJ1-4; TRBD1 aligns across 12 bases. The CDR3 runs 15 residues. Germline V CDR1 and CDR2: DFQATT, SNEGSKA (reference sequence). The ends lost 6 bases at V and 7 bases at J; junction bases unmatched: 9. CDR3 DNA sequence: TGCAGTGCCCGGGGACAGGGGGCGAGCAGTGAAAAACTGTTTTTT. Translated: CSARGQGASSEKLFF.

The chain is built from TRBV11-2 and TRBJ2-1; D possibly corresponds to TRBD1 (5 bases). Trimming removed 4 bases at V and 0 bases at J, with 16 bases between. The CDR3 is 17 residues long. Germline V CDR1 and CDR2: SGHAT, FQNNGV. CDR3 coding DNA: TGTGCCAGCAGCTCCAGGGTAGTCCGCCCCTCCTACAATGAGCAGTTCTTC. Its translation: CASSSRVVRPSYNEQFF.

The V and J genes are TRBV27 and TRBJ2-7; unclear D gene. The germline gives CDR1 MNHEY, CDR2 SMNVEV (reference sequence). The CDR3 contains 12 residues. V was trimmed by 3 bases and J by 6 bases, leaving 9 bases between them. The CDR3 nucleotides read TGTGCCAGCAGTTTTCCCCTAGGCGAGCAGTACTTC. Protein sequence: CASSFPLGEQYF.

This chain joins TRBV25-1 and TRBJ1-1; D possibly corresponds to TRBD1 (5 bases). The CDR3 contains 14 residues. Deletions cut 2 bases from V and 6 bases from J, with 13 bases between. The germline gives CDR1 MGHDK, CDR2 SYGVNS. The CDR3 spells CASSEGGARAEAFF. In DNA, the CDR3 is TGTGCCAGCAGTGAAGGAGGGGCGCGCGCTGAAGCTTTCTTT. Full variable domain (rest looked up from reference TRBV25-1 and TRBJ1-1): EADIYQTPRYLVIGTGKKITLECSQTMGHDKMYWYQQDPGMELHLIHYSYGVNSTEKGDLSSESTVSRIRTEHFPLTLESARPSHTSQYLCASSEGGARAEAFFGQGTRLTVV.

The V and J genes are TRBV28 and TRBJ2-5, with D perhaps being TRBD1 or TRBD2 (7 bases each). The CDR3 consists of 15 residues. Per germline, CDR1 MDHEN and CDR2 SYDVKM. The V gene lost 6 bases and the J gene lost 1 base, with 15 bases spanning the gap. CDR3 loop: CASRPGGGFQETQYF. For the CDR3, the DNA is TGTGCCAGCAGGCCAGGGGGGGGATTCCAAGAGACCCAGTACTTC.

CDR3 DNA sequence: TGTGCCAGCAGCTTAGTGCGCGGGGTGAATGAGCAGTTCTTC. Its translation is CASSLVRGVNEQFF. V is TRBV7-2 and J is TRBJ2-1, with D possibly matching TRBD2 (6 bases). The CDR3 has 14 amino acids. The germline CDR1 and CDR2 sequences are SGHTA and FQGNSA. V gave up 1 base and J gave up 7 bases, with 11 bases separating them. Together with reference TRBV7-2 and TRBJ2-1, the CDR3 gives the full variable domain: GAGVSQSPSNKVTEKGKDVELRCDPISGHTALYWYRQSLGQGLEFLIYFQGNSAPDKSGLPSDRFSAERTGGSVSTLTIQRTQQEDSAVYLCASSLVRGVNEQFFGPGTRLTVL.

This clonotype came up a few times. The chain uses TRBV20-1 and TRBJ2-7, with 7 positions matching TRBD2. The V gene's germline CDR1 is DFQATT and CDR2 SNEGSKA (reference sequence). The V and J ends lost 6 bases and 4 bases, in that order; junction bases with no gene match: 12. The CDR3 covers 14 residues. This CDR3 reads CSAKRDSGAYEQYF. DNA for the CDR3: TGCAGTGCAAAGCGGGACTCTGGGGCTTACGAGCAGTACTTC.

This rearrangement joins TRBV5-1 to TRBJ1-1; D gene unclear. Germline V lookup: CDR1 SGHRS, CDR2 YFSETQ. The germline V and J ends were trimmed by 0 bases and 1 base, with 13 bases remaining between them. The CDR3 has 16 amino acids. The CDR3 here is CASSLGSLRWNTEAFF. The CDR3 DNA follows: TGCGCCAGCAGCTTGGGATCTCTGAGGTGGAACACTGAAGCTTTCTTT.

V and J are TRBV5-5 and TRBJ2-7; 7 bases agree with TRBD2. CDR1 is SGHKS, CDR2 YYEKEE, per germline (reference sequence). This CDR3 is 12 amino acids long. V gave up 0 bases and J gave up 12 bases; unmatched junction bases: 6. CDR3 in amino acids: CASSLGLAASYF. The DNA for the CDR3 is TGTGCCAGCAGCTTGGGGCTAGCGGCATCGTACTTC. Variable domain in full (rest from reference TRBV5-5 and TRBJ2-7): DAGVTQSPTHLIKTRGQQVTLRCSPISGHKSVSWYQQVLGQGPQFIFQYYEKEERGRGNFPDRFSARQFPNYSSELNVNALLLGDSALYLCASSLGLAASYFGPGTRLTVT.

There are a few counts of this clonotype. The rearrangement uses TRBV6-4 and TRBJ1-6; D gene uncertain. The CDR3 sequence is 13 residues long. Trimming took off 3 bases at V and 2 bases at J, with 2 bases between the two ends. Germline V lookup: CDR1 MRHNA, CDR2 SNTAGT. The CDR3 here is CASSEAYNSPLHF. CDR3 bases: TGTGCCAGCAGTGAGGCCTATAATTCACCCCTCCACTTT.

The chain combines TRBV5-6 with TRBJ1-5, with D uncertain. This CDR3 is built from 14 residues. V dropped 4 bases and J dropped 6 bases, with 14 bases sitting between them. The germline V gene encodes CDR1 SGHDT and CDR2 YYEEEE. CDR3 residues: CASSVRGSLQPQHF. CDR3 nucleotide sequence: TGTGCCAGCAGCGTTCGCGGGTCGCTTCAGCCCCAGCATTTT.

This clonotype has a handful of counts. The CDR3 protein is CASSRQGPNEKLFF. The CDR3 nucleotides read TGTGCCAGCAGCCGACAGGGGCCTAATGAAAAACTGTTTTTT. The chain is built from TRBV5-5 and TRBJ1-4, with TRBD1 matching over 8 bases. V dropped 4 bases and J dropped 3; count of bases not matched to a gene: 2. Germline V gene data show CDR1 as SGHKS and CDR2 as YYEKEE (reference sequence). This CDR3 contains 14 residues.